This TCR beta chain is drawn from a study of T cell repertoires in cytomegalovirus infection. TCRdb processed the reads anew with MiXCR; each CDR3 protein has one entry. In the table there are 150,000 or so distinct CDR3 sequences, around a quarter of which are singletons. V was pared by 0 bases and J by 1 base, with 9 bases between. The germline V gene encodes CDR1 LNHDA and CDR2 SQIVND (reference sequence). This CDR3 region has 15 residues. This clonotype was recorded at least ten times. V gene TRBV19 combines with J gene TRBJ1-1; D remains ambiguous. This clonotype was obtained from a human donor in good health (CMV status not recorded). Some clones in this sample may be carry-over from other donors' samples. Sequenced: PBMCs. The DNA of the CDR3 is TGTGCCAGTAGTATAGAAAGCCGGCCGAACACTGAAGCTTTCTTT. Its translation: CASSIESRPNTEAFF.